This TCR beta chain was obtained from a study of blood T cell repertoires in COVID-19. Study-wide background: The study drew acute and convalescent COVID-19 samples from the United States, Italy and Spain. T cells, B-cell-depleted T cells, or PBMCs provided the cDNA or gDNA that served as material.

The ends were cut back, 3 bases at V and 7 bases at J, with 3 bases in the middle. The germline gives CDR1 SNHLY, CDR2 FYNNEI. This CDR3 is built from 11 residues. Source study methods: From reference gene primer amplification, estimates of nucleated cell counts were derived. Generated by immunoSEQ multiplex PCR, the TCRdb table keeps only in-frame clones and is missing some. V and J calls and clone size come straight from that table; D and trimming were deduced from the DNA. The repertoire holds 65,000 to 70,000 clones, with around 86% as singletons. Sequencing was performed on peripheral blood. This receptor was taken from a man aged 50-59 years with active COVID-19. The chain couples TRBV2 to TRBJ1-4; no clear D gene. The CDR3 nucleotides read TGTGCCAGCAGTGACCGTGAAAAACTGTTTTTT. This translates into CASSDREKLFF.